Listed below are T cell receptor beta chains from one sample, sequenced in a study of cytomegalovirus exposure and HLA in healthy donors. Generated by immunoSEQ multiplex PCR, the TCRdb table keeps only in-frame clones and is missing some. The sample records about 200,000 clones, 84% being singletons. What was sequenced was PBMCs. The receptors derive from a woman under 40 in good health and CMV-seropositive. Both conserved end residues are part of each CDR3. The D gene is left open where the match is weak. A row's size may be missing; if present it is once, few, many or a size class.

J: TRBJ2-3
size: -
D: TRBD1
V: TRBV6-1
CDR3: CASAGGDRGLDTQYF
DNA: TGTGCCAGCGCGGGCGGGGACAGGGGGCTGGATACGCAGTATTTT

J: TRBJ2-6
size: -
D: -
V: TRBV7-9
CDR3: CASFGGAKTGANVLTF
DNA: TGTGCCAGCTTTGGGGGCGCGAAGACTGGGGCCAACGTCCTGACTTTC

J: TRBJ2-3
size: -
D: -
V: TRBV9
CDR3: CASSVSQAPTDTQYF
DNA: TGTGCCAGCAGCGTAAGCCAGGCACCCACAGATACGCAGTATTTT

J: TRBJ2-5
size: few
D: -
V: TRBV9
CDR3: CASSEGSVSQETQYF
DNA: TGTGCCAGCAGCGAGGGGTCGGTCTCCCAAGAGACCCAGTACTTC

J: TRBJ2-3
size: -
D: TRBD1
V: TRBV2
CDR3: CASSPDRASTDTQYF
DNA: TGTGCCAGCAGTCCTGACAGGGCGAGCACAGATACGCAGTATTTT

J: TRBJ2-2
size: -
D: TRBD2
V: TRBV23-1
CDR3: CASSQPGLAGLTGELFF
DNA: TGCGCCAGCAGTCAACCGGGACTAGCGGGATTGACCGGGGAGCTGTTTTTT

J: TRBJ2-3
size: -
D: TRBD2
V: TRBV5-8
CDR3: CASSPLTSGSRDTQYF
DNA: TGTGCCAGCAGCCCTTTGACTAGCGGGAGTAGAGATACGCAGTATTTT

J: TRBJ2-7
size: -
D: TRBD1
V: TRBV7-8
CDR3: CASSLWDSSSYEQYF
DNA: TGTGCCAGCAGCTTATGGGACAGTAGCTCCTACGAGCAGTACTTC

J: TRBJ2-7
size: -
D: TRBD2
V: TRBV2
CDR3: CASSDFGGLAGEREQYF
DNA: TGTGCCAGCAGTGACTTCGGAGGGCTAGCGGGAGAACGCGAGCAGTACTTC

J: TRBJ2-3
size: -
D: TRBD1
V: TRBV5-1
CDR3: CASRRGQGAGDTQYF
DNA: TGCGCCAGCAGAAGGGGACAGGGGGCTGGAGATACGCAGTATTTT

J: TRBJ2-1
size: -
D: TRBD1
V: TRBV29-1
CDR3: CSVAGTGYYNEQFF
DNA: TGCAGCGTCGCCGGGACAGGGTACTACAATGAGCAGTTCTTC

J: TRBJ2-3
size: -
D: TRBD1
V: TRBV6-1
CDR3: CASRQGASTDTQYF
DNA: TGTGCCAGCAGACAGGGGGCGAGCACAGATACGCAGTATTTT

J: TRBJ1-2
size: -
D: -
V: TRBV10-1
CDR3: CASSARVDYGYTF
DNA: TGCGCCAGCAGTGCCAGGGTGGACTATGGCTACACCTTC

J: TRBJ2-5
size: once
D: -
V: TRBV29-1
CDR3: CSVERLVQETQYF
DNA: TGCAGCGTGGAGAGACTTGTTCAAGAGACCCAGTACTTC

J: TRBJ1-1
size: -
D: -
V: TRBV7-9
CDR3: CASSLTPNTEAFF
DNA: TGTGCCAGCAGCTTGACACCGAACACTGAAGCTTTCTTT

J: TRBJ1-1
size: -
D: -
V: TRBV6-5
CDR3: CASSYSRQNTEAFF
DNA: TGTGCCAGCAGTTACTCCCGACAGAACACTGAAGCTTTCTTT

J: TRBJ2-7
size: -
D: TRBD1
V: TRBV5-1
CDR3: CASSSGTVYSYEQYF
DNA: TGCGCCAGCAGCTCCGGGACAGTCTACTCCTACGAGCAGTACTTC